This T cell receptor (beta chain) was documented in a study of T cell repertoires in cytomegalovirus infection. Overall study context: Indications of both CMV infection and matching HLA type were provided by public TCR beta signatures. Whole-study findings and limits: The study identified carriers of CMV plus the relevant HLA from cumulative public TCR beta family frequency. The ex vivo response was dominated by HLA-C-restricted CMV-specific TCR beta clonotypes.

The table lists this clonotype with many counts. Its antigen is unidentified. MiXCR, run by TCRdb on the reads, gives a single entry per CDR3 protein. This sample carries about 360,000 distinct CDR3 sequences, over 15% of them seen once, and the ten largest clones take about 10%. Per the germline V gene, CDR1 is SGHVS and CDR2 is FQNEAQ. V was trimmed by 5 bases and J by 6 bases, leaving 16 bases between them. This CDR3 is 14 amino acids long. This chain connects TRBV7-8 to TRBJ1-1; maybe TRBD1 (5 bases). The sequenced sample consisted of PBMCs. This receptor was identified in a human donor in good health (CMV status not recorded). Some clones in this sample may be carry-over from other donors' samples. CDR3 coding DNA: TGTGCCAGCAGCGGGGGAGTCGGACTATCTGAAGCTTTCTTT. Protein sequence: CASSGGVGLSEAFF. The whole variable domain, filled in from reference TRBV7-8 and TRBJ1-1, reads GAGVSQSPRYKVAKRGQDVALRCDPISGHVSLFWYQQALGQGPEFLTYFQNEAQLDKSGLPSDRFFAERPEGSVSTLKIQRTQQEDSAVYLCASSGGVGLSEAFFGQGTRLTVV.